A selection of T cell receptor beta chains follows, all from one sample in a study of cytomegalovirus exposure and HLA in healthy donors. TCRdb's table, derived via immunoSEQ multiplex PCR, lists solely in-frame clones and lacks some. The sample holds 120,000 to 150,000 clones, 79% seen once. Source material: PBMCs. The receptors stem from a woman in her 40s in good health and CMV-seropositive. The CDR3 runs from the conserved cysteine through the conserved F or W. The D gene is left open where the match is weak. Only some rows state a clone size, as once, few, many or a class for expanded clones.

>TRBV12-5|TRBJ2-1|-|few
CASGLEAQVQFF
TGTGCTAGTGGTTTGGAAGCCCAGGTGCAGTTCTTC
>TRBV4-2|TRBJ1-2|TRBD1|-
CASSQGTQGALSGYTF
TGTGCCAGCAGCCAAGGCACGCAGGGGGCTCTCAGTGGCTACACCTTC
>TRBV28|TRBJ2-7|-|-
CASSLGVYEQYF
TGTGCCAGCAGTTTAGGAGTGTACGAGCAGTACTTC
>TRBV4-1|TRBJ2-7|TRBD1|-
CASSPGQGGYEQYF
TGCGCCAGCAGCCCCGGACAGGGAGGTTACGAGCAGTACTTC
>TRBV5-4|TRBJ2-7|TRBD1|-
CASSPGAGQGYEQYF
TGTGCCAGCAGCCCCGGGGCTGGACAGGGTTACGAGCAGTACTTC
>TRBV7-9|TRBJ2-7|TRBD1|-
CASSLSQGAYEQYF
TGTGCCAGCAGCTTATCCCAGGGGGCTTACGAGCAGTACTTC
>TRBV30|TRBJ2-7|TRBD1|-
CALWTGGYEQYF
TGTGCCCTCTGGACAGGGGGCTACGAGCAGTACTTC
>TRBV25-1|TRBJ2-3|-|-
CASSESRSVADTQYF
TGTGCCAGCAGTGAATCTCGGAGTGTCGCAGATACGCAGTATTTT
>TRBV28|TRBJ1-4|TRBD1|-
CASRIRGPLDNKKLFF
TGTGCCAGCAGGATCAGGGGGCCTCTGGATAATAAAAAACTGTTTTTT
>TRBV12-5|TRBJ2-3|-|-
CASGLVLTQGRPDTQYF
TGTGCTAGTGGTTTGGTCCTGACGCAGGGCCGACCAGATACGCAGTATTTT
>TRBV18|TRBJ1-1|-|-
CASSPMNTEAFF
TGTGCCAGCTCACCCATGAACACTGAAGCTTTCTTT
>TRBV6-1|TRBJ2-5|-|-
CASTLVETQYF
TGTGCCAGCACCCTAGTTGAGACCCAGTACTTC
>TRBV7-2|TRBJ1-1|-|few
CASSLTANTEAFF
TGTGCCAGCAGCTTAACAGCGAACACTGAAGCTTTCTTT
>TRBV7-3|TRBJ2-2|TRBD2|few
CASSPNPSGGAGELFF
TGTGCCAGCAGCCCTAATCCTAGCGGGGGGGCCGGGGAGCTGTTTTTT
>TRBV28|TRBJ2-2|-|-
CASSLYGTIPGELFF
TGTGCCAGCAGTTTATACGGGACAATTCCCGGGGAGCTGTTTTTT
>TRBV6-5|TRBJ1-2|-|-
CASSTLSGYGYTF
TGTGCCAGCAGTACCCTCTCAGGGTACGGCTACACCTTC
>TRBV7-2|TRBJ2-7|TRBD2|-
CASSFSGGPYEQYF
TGTGCCAGCAGCTTTAGCGGGGGGCCCTACGAGCAGTACTTC
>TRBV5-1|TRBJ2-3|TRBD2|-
CASSATSGGSDTQYF
TGCGCCAGCAGCGCAACTAGCGGGGGTTCTGATACGCAGTATTTT
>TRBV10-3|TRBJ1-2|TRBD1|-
CAISESATGGSNYGYTF
TGTGCCATCAGTGAGTCTGCGACAGGGGGTTCTAACTATGGCTACACCTTC
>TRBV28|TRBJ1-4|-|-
CASSPQGSTNEKLFF
TGTGCCAGCAGTCCTCAGGGTTCGACTAATGAAAAACTGTTTTTT
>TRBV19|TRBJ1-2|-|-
CASSPGRGGYGYTF
TGTGCCAGTAGTCCTGGCCGGGGAGGCTATGGCTACACCTTC
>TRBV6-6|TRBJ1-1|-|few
CASSYSRGTEAFF
TGTGCCAGCAGTTACTCAAGGGGGACTGAAGCTTTCTTT
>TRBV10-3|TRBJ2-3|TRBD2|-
CAIRDGGASDTQYF
TGTGCCATCAGAGACGGGGGGGCCTCAGATACGCAGTATTTT
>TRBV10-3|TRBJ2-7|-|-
CAISEPGSEQYF
TGTGCCATCAGTGAGCCCGGGTCCGAGCAGTACTTC
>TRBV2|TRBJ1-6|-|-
CASSDGGSYNSPLHF
TGTGCCAGCAGTGACGGAGGCTCCTATAATTCACCCCTCCACTTT
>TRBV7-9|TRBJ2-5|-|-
CASSLAGGQETQYF
TGTGCCAGCAGCTTAGCGGGGGGACAAGAGACCCAGTACTTC
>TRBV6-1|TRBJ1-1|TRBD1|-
CASSAAGTVSIDTEAFF
TGTGCCAGCAGTGCCGCCGGGACAGTCTCGATAGACACTGAAGCTTTCTTT
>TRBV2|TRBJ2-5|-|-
CASSDGFQETQYF
TGTGCCAGCAGTGACGGGTTCCAAGAGACCCAGTACTTC
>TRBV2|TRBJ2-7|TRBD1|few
CASSEQGAPYEQYF
TGTGCCAGCAGTGAACAGGGGGCCCCCTACGAGCAGTACTTC